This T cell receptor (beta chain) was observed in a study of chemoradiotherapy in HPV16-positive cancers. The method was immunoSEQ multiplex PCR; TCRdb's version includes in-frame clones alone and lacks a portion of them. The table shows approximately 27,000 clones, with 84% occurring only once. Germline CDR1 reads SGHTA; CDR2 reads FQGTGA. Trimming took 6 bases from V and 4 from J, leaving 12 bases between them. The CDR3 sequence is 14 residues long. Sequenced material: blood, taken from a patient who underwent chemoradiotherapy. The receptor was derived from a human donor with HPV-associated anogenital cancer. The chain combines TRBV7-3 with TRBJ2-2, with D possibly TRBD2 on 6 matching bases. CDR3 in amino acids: CASRTMGGTGELFF. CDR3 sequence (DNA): TGTGCCAGCAGGACAATGGGGGGCACCGGGGAGCTGTTTTTT. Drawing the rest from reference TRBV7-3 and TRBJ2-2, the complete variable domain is GAGVSQTPSNKVTEKGKYVELRCDPISGHTALYWYRQSLGQGPEFLIYFQGTGAADDSGLPNDRFFAVRPEGSVSTLKIQRTERGDSAVYLCASRTMGGTGELFFGEGSRLTVL.